These T cell receptor beta chains were read from a single sample in a study of T and B cells in COVID-19 patients. TCRdb passed the multiplex PCR reads through MiXCR, listing each CDR3 protein once. The data hold over 6,000 distinct CDR3 sequences, with 33% observed a single time. The specimen sequenced was blood. These receptors were taken from a human donor with active COVID-19. CDR3s include the opening cysteine and the closing phenylalanine or tryptophan. D genes are given only for firm matches. Only part of the rows carry a size: once, few, many, or a class if the clone is expanded.

abundance,d_gene,j_gene,v_gene,CDR3nt,CDR3aa
-,-,TRBJ1-1,TRBV6-5,TGTGCCAGCAGTTACCTCGGGGAAGGGAAGGGCGCTGAAGCTTTCTTT,CASSYLGEGKGAEAFF
medium-sized,-,TRBJ2-7,TRBV15,TGTGCCACCAGCAGAGAGCGGCAGGCCTACGAGCAGTACTTC,CATSRERQAYEQYF
-,TRBD1,TRBJ1-1,TRBV5-4,TGTGCCAGCAGCGGGGACAGTATAAACACTGAAGCTTTCTTT,CASSGDSINTEAFF
-,TRBD1,TRBJ1-4,TRBV19,TGTGCCAGTAGTAGACGATCTGGAGGGACAGGGGTTAATGAAAAACTGTTTTTT,CASSRRSGGTGVNEKLFF
medium-sized,-,TRBJ1-5,TRBV30,TGTGCCTGGAGTGCGGGGGCAGGGACTAATCAGCCCCAGCATTTT,CAWSAGAGTNQPQHF
few,TRBD2,TRBJ2-7,TRBV13,TGTGCCAGCAGCTTCCGGACTAGCGGGATCTCAGGCGAGCAGTACTTC,CASSFRTSGISGEQYF
few,TRBD2,TRBJ2-1,TRBV20-1,TGCAGTGCTAGAATTGCGGGAGGGCTTTTACGCTACAATGAGCAGTTCTTC,CSARIAGGLLRYNEQFF
few,-,TRBJ1-2,TRBV6-5,TGTGCCAGCAGTTACCGCAGGGAGTATGGCTACACCTTC,CASSYRREYGYTF
medium-sized,TRBD1,TRBJ2-7,TRBV12-3/TRBV12-4,TGTGCCAGCAGCCTCGGGACAGGGGGCTACGAGCAGTACTTC,CASSLGTGGYEQYF
-,-,TRBJ2-7,TRBV7-2,TGTGCCAGCAGCACGGGACGTGGCTACGAGCAGTACTTC,CASSTGRGYEQYF
few,TRBD1,TRBJ1-5,TRBV19,TGTGCCAGTAGTATCGGACAGGTTAGCAATCAGCCCCAGCATTTT,CASSIGQVSNQPQHF
-,-,TRBJ1-1,TRBV6-1,TGTGCCAGCAGTGAAGGTCTAGGAACGAACACTGAAGCTTTCTTT,CASSEGLGTNTEAFF
-,TRBD1,TRBJ2-1,TRBV5-5,TGCGCCAGCAGCTCCTCCGGGACAGGGACGAGGAATGAGCAGTTCTTC,CASSSSGTGTRNEQFF
-,-,TRBJ2-2,TRBV5-1,TGCGCCAGCAGCTCTGAGGGGGGAGAGACCGGGGAGCTGTTTTTT,CASSSEGGETGELFF
once,-,TRBJ2-5,TRBV28,TGTGCCAGCAGTTTCGAGGGTCTCCAAGAGACCCAGTACTTC,CASSFEGLQETQYF
-,-,TRBJ1-3,TRBV5-6,TGTGCCAGCAACCCGGGCTCTGGAAACACCATATATTTT,CASNPGSGNTIYF
-,-,TRBJ1-1,TRBV5-3,TGTGCCAGCAGCTTGGCGGAGGAGAAAGCTTTCTTT,CASSLAEEKAFF
-,TRBD2,TRBJ2-2,TRBV19,TGTGCCAGTAAAGCGGGAGGGGCGGGCACCGGGGAGCTGTTTTTT,CASKAGGAGTGELFF
-,-,TRBJ2-3,TRBV12-3/TRBV12-4,TGTGCCAGCAGTTTTAACGGGGCTGATAGCACAGATACGCAGTATTTT,CASSFNGADSTDTQYF
-,-,TRBJ1-3,TRBV6-5,TGTGCCAGCAGGGACGGATCACCTGGAAACACCATATATTTT,CASRDGSPGNTIYF
once,TRBD1,TRBJ1-1,TRBV6-6,TGTGCCAGCAGATCCCCGGGACAGGGGGGAATCCGAACTGAAGCTTTCTTT,CASRSPGQGGIRTEAFF
-,-,TRBJ1-5,TRBV6-1,TGTGCCAGCAGTGAAGCGACGGGCCGACCGGGGCAGCCCCAGCATTTT,CASSEATGRPGQPQHF
-,-,TRBJ1-4,TRBV5-5,TGTGCCAGCAGCTTGAACGGGCTAGCTAATGAAAAACTGTTTTTT,CASSLNGLANEKLFF
-,-,TRBJ1-5,TRBV19,TGTGCCAGTAGTATGTCCGGCAACAATCAGCCCCAGCATTTT,CASSMSGNNQPQHF
few,TRBD1,TRBJ2-3,TRBV20-1,TGCAGTGCTCAATTACAGGGGGTCAGCACAGATACGCAGTATTTT,CSAQLQGVSTDTQYF
-,TRBD1,TRBJ1-3,TRBV7-6,TGTGCCAGCAGCTTAGTCCAGGGGGGAGCAGGAAACACCATATATTTT,CASSLVQGGAGNTIYF
-,TRBD2,TRBJ2-2,TRBV15,TGTGCCACCAGCAGAGTCGGGGGGGGGACTAGTAGAATCGAGGAGCTGTTTTTT,CATSRVGGGTSRIEELFF
-,TRBD1,TRBJ2-5,TRBV5-5,TGTGTCAGCAGCTACCGCCACGGGACAGGGTCCAAGACCCAGTACTTC,CVSSYRHGTGSKTQYF
-,-,TRBJ1-5,TRBV6-1,TGTGCCAGCAGTGAACTAGATAAGTACCTGGGGAGACCTCCGCATTTT,CASSELDKYLGRPPHF
-,TRBD1,TRBJ2-7,TRBV7-9,TGTGCCAGCAGCTCAGACAGGGGGACCTCCTACGAGCAGTACTTC,CASSSDRGTSYEQYF
-,TRBD2,TRBJ2-3,TRBV19,TGTGCCAGTAGAATTACTAGCGGGAGCCCAGATACGCAGTATTTT,CASRITSGSPDTQYF
medium-sized,-,TRBJ2-1,TRBV27,-,CASSPTPLWDEQFF
few,TRBD1,TRBJ2-1,TRBV24-1,TGTGCCACCAGCATACCGGGACAGGGGTACGATGAGCAGTTCTTC,CATSIPGQGYDEQFF
-,-,TRBJ2-2,TRBV11-2,TGTGCCAGCAGCCGCGGGACCGGGAGCGGGGAGCTGTTTTTT,CASSRGTGSGELFF
-,TRBD1,TRBJ2-7,TRBV27,TGTGCCAGCAGCCTGGCGGGACAGGGGGCCTACGAGCAGTACTTC,CASSLAGQGAYEQYF